The 7 T cell receptor beta chains below come from one sample, sequenced in a study of technical replicates of blood from a few donors. Assay used: immunoSEQ multiplex PCR; TCRdb lists only in-frame clones, some missing. The sample lists roughly 79,000 clones, 96% occurring once. Sequences were obtained from T cells isolated from PBMCs. The source of these receptors is a human donor in good health.

The V call is TRBV30, the J call TRBJ2-1; 8 bases are a match to TRBD2. The CDR3 sequence is 16 residues long. V was pared by 3 bases and J by 3 bases, with 10 bases of the junction left unmatched. Germline loops: CDR1 GTSNPN, CDR2 SVGIG (reference sequence). The CDR3 region is CAWSPLAGRFYNEQFF. CDR3 in DNA: TGTGCCTGGAGCCCATTAGCGGGGAGGTTCTACAATGAGCAGTTCTTC.

The genes are TRBV27 and TRBJ2-7, with D maybe TRBD2 (6 bases). The CDR3 length is 17 residues. V was pared by 3 bases and J by 3 bases, with 21 bases between. Germline V lookup: CDR1 MNHEY, CDR2 SMNVEV (reference sequence). CDR3 region: CASSFSPAWEEGYEQYF. CDR3 bases: TGTGCCAGCAGTTTTTCCCCCGCGTGGGAGGAGGGCTACGAGCAGTACTTC.

The gene calls are TRBV5-1 and TRBJ2-7, with a weak D call TRBD2 (5 bases). The V end lost 2 bases, the J end lost 3 bases, and 12 bases lay between the germline ends. This CDR3 has 14 residues. Germline CDR1 is SGHRS and CDR2 is YFSETQ. CDR3 nucleotides: TGCGCCAGCAGCTTCGGAGGTTATAACTACGAGCAGTACTTC. Protein: CASSFGGYNYEQYF.

This clone was seen a few times. The V call is TRBV6-5, the J call TRBJ1-2, with 8 bases matching TRBD1. The CDR3 extends over 15 amino acids. Germline trimming cut 2 bases from V and 8 bases from J; bases unmatched to any gene: 10. CDR1 and CDR2 (germline): MNHEY, SVGAGI. CDR3: CASSYTTTGAWGYTF. CDR3 nucleotide sequence: TGTGCCAGCAGTTACACAACGACAGGGGCGTGGGGCTACACCTTC.

This clone was observed once. The J gene is TRBJ2-1, the V gene TRBV18; 7 bases map to TRBD1. Trimming removed 6 bases from V and 2 bases from J; junction bases left unmatched: 7. The CDR3 loop spans 15 amino acids. CDR1 is KGHSH and CDR2 is LQKENI in the germline V gene. The CDR3 sequence is CASSSTGIAYNEQFF. The CDR3 nucleotides are TGTGCCAGCTCCTCGACAGGGATAGCCTACAATGAGCAGTTCTTC.

CDR3 nucleotide sequence: TGTGCCAGTAGTGAAGCCCCGTTGGAGACCCAGTACTTC. This gives the protein CASSEAPLETQYF. The rearrangement uses TRBV19 and TRBJ2-5; D is uncertain. Per the germline V gene, CDR1 is LNHDA and CDR2 is SQIVND (reference sequence). The V and J ends lost 5 bases and 5 bases respectively, with 12 bases between them. CDR3 size: 13 residues.

The chain recombines TRBV9 with TRBJ2-2; no reliable D call. The germline gives CDR1 SGDLS, CDR2 YYNGEE. V dropped 1 base and J dropped 0 bases, with 7 bases sitting between them. This CDR3 is 15 amino acids long. The CDR3 DNA sequence: TGTGCCAGCAGCGTAAATACAGCGAACACCGGGGAGCTGTTTTTT. Residues: CASSVNTANTGELFF.